This TCR beta chain was profiled in a study of technical replicates of blood from several donors. V was clipped by 3 bases and J by 5 bases, with 11 bases between them. The CDR3 spans 14 residues. Germline CDR1 and CDR2: SGHRS and YFSETQ. Generated by immunoSEQ multiplex PCR, the TCRdb table keeps only in-frame clones and is missing some. The sample holds some 74,000 clones, 95% to 96% seen once. Material: T cells isolated from PBMCs. J is TRBJ2-2 and V is TRBV5-1; possible D gene TRBD2, 6 bases. The TCR was taken from a human donor in good health. CDR3 sequence reads: CASSSSTRTGELFF. In nucleotides, the CDR3 is TGCGCCAGCAGCTCCTCGACTAGAACCGGGGAGCTGTTTTTT. Supplemented by reference TRBV5-1 and TRBJ2-2, the full variable domain reads KAGVTQTPRYLIKTRGQQVTLSCSPISGHRSVSWYQQTPGQGLQFLFEYFSETQRNKGNFPGRFSGRQFSNSRSEMNVSTLELGDSALYLCASSSSTRTGELFFGEGSRLTVL.